The next 13 T cell receptor beta chains were all read from a single sample in a study of Ad26.COV2.S vaccination and SARS-CoV-2 variants. Treatment defined: around 19 received Ad26.COV2.S at low or high dose, single or two shots; several received placebo; per-sample allocation not given. Vaccine and placebo recipients were sampled on day 63 after the first injection. Method: immunoSEQ multiplex PCR; TCRdb's copy keeps in-frame clones and lacks some. This sample yields 250,000 to 300,000 clones, of which roughly 86% are seen a single time; approximately 3.4% belongs to the top ten. The source was peripheral blood, collected in a trial of Ad26.COV2.S vaccine versus placebo. These receptors were obtained from a person between 18 and 65 years old who received the Ad26.COV2.S COVID-19 vaccine or a placebo.

The genes are TRBV6-7 and TRBJ1-3, with D possibly matching TRBD1 (6 bases). TRBV6-7 is labeled an ORF, and its function is uncertain. The V end lost 7 bases, the J end lost 4 bases, and 20 bases lay between the germline ends. This CDR3 has 16 residues. The CDR3 reads CASTHPRQGQGNTIYF. The CDR3 DNA reads as TGTGCCAGCACCCACCCCCGCCAGGGGCAAGGAAACACCATATATTTT.

This clone has only one observation. The chain employs TRBV6-5 and TRBJ2-7, with a possible D match to TRBD2 (5 bases). Germline V gene sequence: CDR1 MNHEY, CDR2 SVGAGI. This CDR3 is built from 16 residues. The germline V and J ends were trimmed by 0 bases and 4 bases, with 16 bases remaining between them. CDR3 sequence: CASSYSEGSGAYEQYF. The CDR3 DNA reads as TGTGCCAGCAGTTACTCTGAGGGTTCGGGTGCTTACGAGCAGTACTTC.

The J gene is TRBJ2-5, the V gene TRBV5-1; 10 bases map to TRBD2. The germline CDR1 and CDR2 sequences are SGHRS and YFSETQ. With 0 bases clipped from V and 4 bases from J, the junction kept 3 bases outside the gene matches. The CDR3 is made up of 15 amino acids. CDR3 sequence (DNA): TGCGCCAGCAGCTTGGAGCTAGCGGGAGTAGAGACCCAGTACTTC. This translates into CASSLELAGVETQYF.

The rearrangement links TRBV5-1 to TRBJ1-1, with 10 bases fitting TRBD1. The CDR3 covers 16 residues. V shed 4 bases and J 0 bases; nucleotides not matched to a gene: 6. Germline V lookup: CDR1 SGHRS, CDR2 YFSETQ. The CDR3 spells CASSEGTGVVNTEAFF. CDR3 DNA: TGCGCCAGCAGCGAAGGGACAGGGGTTGTGAACACTGAAGCTTTCTTT.

The gene calls are TRBV7-9 and TRBJ1-4; 10 bases are a match to TRBD1. Per germline, CDR1 SEHNR and CDR2 FQNEAQ (reference sequence). The CDR3 sequence is 15 residues long. V dropped 5 bases and J dropped 4; count of bases not matched to a gene: 4. DNA for the CDR3: TGTGCCAGCAGCCTACGGGACAGGGGTAATGAAAAACTGTTTTTT. Protein: CASSLRDRGNEKLFF.

The genes are TRBV6-1 and TRBJ1-2, with D possibly TRBD1 on 6 matching bases. Germline V gene lookup returns CDR1 MNHNS and CDR2 SASEGT. The CDR3 length is 15 residues. V shed 0 bases and J shed 3 bases, with 11 bases lying between them. The CDR3: CASSEAGQGHYGYTF. The CDR3, as DNA: TGTGCCAGCAGTGAAGCAGGGCAGGGGCACTATGGCTACACCTTC.

V and J are TRBV7-9 and TRBJ2-1; possible D gene TRBD1, 5 bases. With 5 bases removed from V and 4 bases from J, the gap between germline ends came to 12 bases. From germline, CDR1 is SEHNR and CDR2 FQNEAQ (reference sequence). This CDR3 spans 14 amino acids. The CDR3 DNA reads TGTGCCAGCAGCCAACATCGACAGTACAATGAGCAGTTCTTC. It codes for CASSQHRQYNEQFF.

This clone occurred once. This CDR3 is CASSESGFTDTQYF. The CDR3 DNA follows: TGTGCCAGCAGTGAATCAGGGTTCACAGATACGCAGTATTTT. This sequence joins TRBV25-1 and TRBJ2-3, with D tentatively TRBD1 (5 bases). Between the trimmed V and J ends, which lost 1 base and 2 bases, there was a span of 7 bases. The V gene's germline CDR1 is MGHDK and CDR2 SYGVNS. The CDR3 has 14 residues.

This clone was detected once. V usage is TRBV27 and J usage is TRBJ1-5, with D tentatively TRBD1 (5 bases). Trimming took 7 bases from V and 2 from J, leaving 21 bases between them. In germline, CDR1 is MNHEY, CDR2 SMNVEV (reference sequence). The CDR3 covers 17 residues. The CDR3 DNA reads TGTGCCAGCAAAATGGAAGCGGTCGGGGCCGGCAATCAGCCCCAGCATTTT. It specifies CASKMEAVGAGNQPQHF.

The chain is built from TRBV5-1 and TRBJ1-2; 12 bases align to TRBD1. The CDR3 contains 15 residues. The germline V gene encodes CDR1 SGHRS and CDR2 YFSETQ. The V and J ends lost 4 bases and 6 bases, in that order; junction bases with no gene match: 7. The CDR3 DNA reads TGCGCCAGCAGCCCCCGGGACAGGGGGCTTAATGGCTACACCTTC. This sequence encodes CASSPRDRGLNGYTF. Full variable domain (missing parts from reference TRBV5-1 and TRBJ1-2): KAGVTQTPRYLIKTRGQQVTLSCSPISGHRSVSWYQQTPGQGLQFLFEYFSETQRNKGNFPGRFSGRQFSNSRSEMNVSTLELGDSALYLCASSPRDRGLNGYTFGSGTRLTVV.

In this sample, this clone turned up once. V is TRBV18 and J is TRBJ2-7; 10 bases line up with TRBD1. Germline trimming cut 6 bases from V and 11 bases from J; bases unmatched to any gene: 10. This CDR3 has 13 amino acids. Per germline, CDR1 KGHSH and CDR2 LQKENI. CDR3 sequence (DNA): TGTGCCAGCTCGTCCGGGACAGGGGAGAGTAAGTACTTC. Translated, it gives CASSSGTGESKYF.

This chain joins TRBV6-5 and TRBJ1-6; D unclear. CDR1 is MNHEY, CDR2 SVGAGI, per germline. The germline V and J ends were trimmed by 0 bases and 7 bases, with 13 bases remaining between them. The length of the CDR3 is 16 residues. CDR3 amino acids: CASSYSSGVGNSPLHF. DNA for the CDR3: TGTGCCAGCAGTTACTCCTCCGGGGTCGGAAATTCACCCCTCCACTTT.

The rearrangement joins TRBV5-1 to TRBJ1-1; a weak D match, TRBD1 (6 bases). V lost 7 bases to trimming and J lost 0 bases, with 16 bases between them. CDR1 SGHRS and CDR2 YFSETQ come from the germline V gene. The CDR3 is 15 residues long. In DNA, the CDR3 is TGCGCCAGCGGATTCGGGGGGCAGGTGAACACTGAAGCTTTCTTT. It codes for CASGFGGQVNTEAFF.